The clone carrying this TCR beta chain was detected many times. What it binds is unknown. Amplification yielded TCR beta CDR3 regions, with RNA transcripts as the source. An initial round of RT-PCR targeting the TCR CDR3 relied on the HTBI primer set. TCRdb used MiXCR to reprocess the multiplex PCR reads, holding one entry per CDR3 protein. The sample has more than 450,000 distinct CDR3 sequences, just under 20% seen once. These data belong to a study of T cells in Graves' hyperthyroidism and ophthalmopathy. General study points: A median 6.5 months before onset, the model predicted ophthalmopathy.

The CDR3 consists of 14 residues. Looked up from germline, CDR1 is SGHTA and CDR2 is FQGTGA. V lost 5 bases, J lost 6 bases, and 14 bases lay in between. The sequence derives from a man aged 35 to 55 with Graves' ophthalmopathy. J is TRBJ2-1 and V is TRBV7-3; D gene ambiguous. Sequenced sample: blood. CDR3 region: CASSPKEGPNEQFF. The CDR3, as DNA: TGTGCCAGCAGCCCCAAAGAAGGGCCCAATGAGCAGTTCTTC.